These T cell receptor beta chains were read from a single sample in a study of blood T cell repertoires in COVID-19. TCRdb's table, derived via immunoSEQ multiplex PCR, lists solely in-frame clones and lacks some. This table holds 200,000 to 250,000 clones, 86% found once. Sequencing input: PBMCs or T cells enriched from blood (not recorded which). Receptor source: a woman in her forties or fifties in a cohort exposed to, infected with or recovered from COVID-19 (not recorded which). CDR3s include the opening cysteine and the closing phenylalanine or tryptophan. Fields, in order: J gene, clone size, V gene, D gene, CDR3 protein, CDR3 DNA. A D gene is named only where the DNA matches it firmly. Clone size is given for some rows only: seen once, a few or many times, or a class if the clone is expanded.

>TRBJ1-6|few|TRBV13|TRBD1
CASSPLPDRDVSPLHF
TGTGCCAGCAGCCCCCTACCAGACAGGGACGTTTCACCCCTCCACTTT
>TRBJ2-1|.|TRBV3-1/TRBV3-2|.
CASSRGPSGNEQFF
TGTGCCAGCAGCAGAGGGCCCTCCGGGAATGAGCAGTTCTTC
>TRBJ2-2|.|TRBV10-3|.
CATGLNTGELFF
TGTGCCACCGGGTTGAACACCGGGGAGCTGTTTTTT
>TRBJ2-1|few|TRBV6-2/TRBV6-3|TRBD2
CASSYVPTGGEQFF
TGTGCCAGCAGTTACGTCCCCACGGGGGGTGAGCAGTTCTTC
>TRBJ1-2|.|TRBV5-1|.
CASSQTVNYGYTF
TGCGCCAGCAGTCAGACAGTGAACTATGGCTACACCTTC
>TRBJ2-1|.|TRBV5-1|TRBD2
CASSLGTSGGAYNEQFF
TGCGCCAGCAGCTTGGGGACTAGCGGGGGGGCCTACAATGAGCAGTTCTTC
>TRBJ1-3|few|TRBV5-6|.
CASSTLRTVFSGNTIYF
TGTGCCAGCAGCACATTACGGACAGTTTTCTCTGGAAACACCATATATTTT
>TRBJ2-7|.|TRBV28|.
CAITGVGGYEQYF
TGTGCCATCACAGGGGTAGGGGGGTACGAGCAGTACTTC
>TRBJ1-6|.|TRBV6-5|.
CASSYSSANNSPLHF
TGTGCCAGCAGTTACTCGAGCGCGAATAATTCACCCCTCCACTTT
>TRBJ1-6|few|TRBV7-7|TRBD1
CASSLDTTGDSPLHF
TGTGCTAGCAGCTTAGACACGACAGGGGATTCACCCCTCCACTTT
>TRBJ2-1|.|TRBV30|.
CAWSVLGQARGNEQFF
TGTGCCTGGAGTGTATTAGGGCAGGCTAGGGGCAATGAGCAGTTCTTC
>TRBJ2-1|.|TRBV5-4|.
CASTQAQGVHEQFF
TGTGCCAGCACCCAGGCCCAGGGTGTCCATGAGCAGTTCTTC
>TRBJ1-2|.|TRBV6-1|TRBD1
CASSEEGRQGGGGYTF
TGTGCCAGCAGTGAAGAGGGGAGACAGGGAGGTGGTGGCTACACCTTC
>TRBJ1-2|.|TRBV18|.
CASSGREFQYGYTF
TGTGCCAGCTCAGGCCGGGAGTTCCAATATGGCTACACCTTC
>TRBJ2-7|.|TRBV10-1|TRBD2
CASTLAGGPYEQYF
TGCGCCAGCACACTAGCGGGGGGGCCCTACGAGCAGTACTTC
>TRBJ2-7|.|TRBV18|TRBD2
CASSPLISGGYEQYF
TGTGCCAGCTCACCGCTTATAAGCGGGGGCTACGAGCAGTACTTC
>TRBJ1-1|.|TRBV5-1|TRBD1
CASSPDRGRAFF
TGCGCCAGCAGTCCGGACAGGGGCAGGGCTTTCTTT
>TRBJ1-3|.|TRBV4-2|.
CASSQDRAAGGNTIYF
TGTGCCAGCAGCCAAGATAGGGCAGCGGGGGGAAACACCATATATTTT
>TRBJ2-1|once|TRBV10-2|TRBD2
CASRALAGGYGDEQFF
TGCGCCAGCAGAGCCCTAGCGGGGGGGTATGGGGATGAGCAGTTCTTC
>TRBJ1-2|.|TRBV7-2|TRBD1
CASSYSGGKGYTF
TGTGCCAGCAGCTACTCAGGGGGAAAAGGCTACACCTTC
>TRBJ1-2|.|TRBV7-2|.
CASTPDRTNYGYTF
TGTGCCAGCACTCCTGACAGGACTAACTATGGCTACACCTTC
>TRBJ1-4|.|TRBV5-5|.
CASSWGQLGEKLFF
TGTGCCAGCAGCTGGGGGCAATTGGGTGAAAAACTGTTTTTT
>TRBJ1-2|once|TRBV7-2|TRBD1
CASSLGGTDGGYTF
TGTGCCAGCAGCTTAGGGGGGACAGACGGTGGCTACACCTTC
>TRBJ2-2|.|TRBV5-1|.
CASSLQQGDTGELFF
TGCGCCAGCAGCCTTCAACAGGGCGATACCGGGGAGCTGTTTTTT
>TRBJ2-1|.|TRBV24-1|.
CATSDSGGPYNEQFF
TGTGCCACCAGTGATTCCGGGGGGCCCTACAATGAGCAGTTCTTC
>TRBJ1-3|.|TRBV28|TRBD1
CASSSGQEYSGNTIYF
TGTGCCAGCAGTTCAGGACAGGAGTACTCTGGAAACACCATATATTTT
>TRBJ2-7|many|TRBV6-5|.
CASRRGQTIYEQYF
TGTGCCAGTCGGCGGGGCCAGACAATCTACGAGCAGTACTTC
>TRBJ2-3|.|TRBV11-3|TRBD2
CASSLRTSSDTQYF
TGTGCCAGCAGCCTTCGGACTAGTTCAGATACGCAGTATTTT
>TRBJ1-1|once|TRBV5-1|TRBD1
CASSLDTTGLAAFF
TGCGCCAGCAGCTTGGATACGACAGGGCTTGCGGCTTTCTTT
>TRBJ1-4|.|TRBV5-1|.
CASSFPGNYEKLFF
TGCGCCAGCAGCTTCCCCGGGAACTATGAAAAACTGTTTTTT
>TRBJ2-7|.|TRBV12-3/TRBV12-4|.
CASSFGQIYEQYF
TGTGCCAGCAGTTTCGGACAGATCTACGAGCAGTACTTC
>TRBJ1-2|.|TRBV7-9|.
CASNKRGANGYTF
TGTGCAAGCAACAAGCGGGGGGCGAATGGCTACACCTTC
>TRBJ1-3|.|TRBV25-1|.
CASSEASGLLGNTIYF
TGTGCCAGCAGTGAAGCCTCTGGCCTCTTAGGAAACACCATATATTTT
>TRBJ1-5|once|TRBV5-1|TRBD1
CASSLRQGQDQPQHF
TGCGCCAGCAGCCTCCGACAGGGGCAGGATCAGCCCCAGCATTTT
>TRBJ2-7|.|TRBV19|.
CASSRGGHDLTYEQYF
TGTGCCAGTAGTCGCGGGGGACACGATTTGACCTACGAGCAGTACTTC
>TRBJ1-4|.|TRBV28|TRBD1
CASSYLTGIEKLFF
TGTGCCAGCAGTTACTTGACAGGGATTGAAAAACTGTTTTTT
>TRBJ1-4|.|TRBV27|.
CASSPQGPSEKLFF
TGTGCCAGCAGTCCCCAGGGGCCGAGTGAAAAACTGTTTTTT
>TRBJ2-7|.|TRBV3-1/TRBV3-2|TRBD1
CASSQGTGEYGQYF
TGTGCCAGCAGCCAAGGGACAGGGGAATATGGGCAGTACTTC
>TRBJ1-2|.|TRBV15|.
CATSHTGTDGYTF
TGTGCCACCAGCCACACAGGAACTGATGGCTACACCTTC
>TRBJ1-1|.|TRBV5-1|.
CASSPLPASGEAFF
TGCGCCAGCAGCCCGCTGCCGGCCTCGGGGGAAGCTTTCTTT
>TRBJ1-5|.|TRBV7-9|TRBD1
CASSFADRVGQPQHF
TGTGCCAGCAGCTTCGCAGACAGGGTCGGTCAGCCCCAGCATTTT
>TRBJ1-1|.|TRBV30|.
CAWRAGPAGTEAFF
TGTGCCTGGAGGGCGGGACCGGCAGGAACTGAAGCTTTCTTT
>TRBJ2-7|.|TRBV7-2|.
CASSPQATHYEQYF
TGTGCCAGCAGCCCCCAAGCAACCCACTACGAGCAGTACTTC
>TRBJ1-2|.|TRBV7-9|.
CASSLDSGREESYTF
TGTGCCAGCAGCTTAGATTCTGGCAGGGAAGAAAGCTACACCTTC
>TRBJ1-2|once|TRBV19|.
CASSNNSYYGYTF
TGTGCCAGTAGTAACAACAGCTACTATGGCTACACCTTC
>TRBJ2-7|.|TRBV6-5|.
CASSYTPEVEQYF
TGTGCCAGCAGTTACACACCTGAGGTCGAGCAGTACTTC
>TRBJ1-4|.|TRBV7-2|TRBD1
CASSYQGAANEKLFF
TGTGCCAGCAGTTACCAGGGGGCGGCTAATGAAAAACTGTTTTTT
>TRBJ2-7|.|TRBV7-3|TRBD1
CASSPNPGQVEQYF
TGTGCCAGCAGTCCTAACCCGGGACAGGTGGAGCAGTACTTC
>TRBJ2-7|once|TRBV7-3|.
CASSSNGGYYEQYF
TGTGCCAGCAGCTCCAACGGGGGATACTACGAGCAGTACTTC
>TRBJ1-4|.|TRBV7-2|TRBD1
CASSSPGQGPPIPNEKLFF
TGTGCCAGCAGCTCTCCGGGACAGGGGCCCCCTATTCCTAATGAAAAACTGTTTTTT
>TRBJ1-1|.|TRBV25-1|.
CASSAQVSSTEAFF
TGTGCCAGCAGTGCCCAGGTTAGTTCCACTGAAGCTTTCTTT
>TRBJ1-2|.|TRBV10-3|.
CASQGNGYTF
TGTGCCAGCCAGGGGAATGGCTACACCTTC
>TRBJ1-3|.|TRBV2|TRBD1
CASSLDRVLFGNTIYF
TGTGCCAGCAGCCTAGACAGGGTCCTTTTTGGAAACACCATATATTTT
>TRBJ1-2|.|TRBV6-6|TRBD1
CASLGTGKGYGYTF
TGTGCCAGCCTTGGGACAGGGAAAGGCTATGGCTACACCTTC
>TRBJ1-6|.|TRBV2|.
CASSVAGDNSPLHF
TGTGCCAGCAGTGTAGCAGGGGATAATTCACCCCTCCACTTT